The TCR beta chain under discussion was sequenced for a study of OX40 agonist ivuxolimab in advanced cancers. In the study overall: Ivuxolimab was a fully human IgG2 agonistic monoclonal antibody targeting the costimulatory receptor OX40 (CD134). Among the roughly 50 dose-escalation patients, 19 had hepatocellular carcinoma, 15 or so melanoma, 9 renal cell carcinoma and 9 head and neck cancer. The monotherapy dose-escalation portion (N of about 50 patients) of the phase I ivuxolimab trial is reported in the paper. Prior anti-PD-1, anti-PD-L1 or anti-CTLA-4 therapy was permitted, and about 40% of dose-escalation patients had received checkpoint inhibitors. Intravenous ivuxolimab was administered to patients every 2 weeks at six dose levels: 0.01, 0.1, 0.3, 1.5, 3 and 10 mg/kg. The point of sequencing TCRbeta in the periphery was to test whether ivuxolimab changed TCR sequence diversity and drove clonal T-cell expansion. Partial responses occurred in three dose-escalation patients: two with cutaneous melanoma and one with hepatocellular carcinoma. In the dose-escalation cohort, 82.7% of patients were male, and the mean age was approximately 64 years, with a range of roughly 23 to 85.

As for this clone: Its cognate antigen has yet to be identified. There are no base qualities to consult, and no much larger clone falls within one base.

The full study reports these points: Which antigens the clonally expanded peripheral T cells were specific for was not determined. Low levels of normalized T-cell clonal expansion were also seen in some patients who did not respond. In partial responders in the 0.1-3.0 mg/kg groups, normalized peripheral clonal expansion was found to be among the lowest, especially among CD8+ T cells. On average, CD8+ T cells showed more expanded clones than CD4+ T cells after ivuxolimab. At doses from 0.1 to 3.0 mg/kg, clonal expansion was seen in both CD4+ and CD8+ blood T cells between baseline and week 6.

Patients with a history of autoimmune disease or receiving systemic immunosuppression were excluded from the trial. Peripheral blood for TCR sequencing was drawn from every dose cohort at baseline, at cycle 4 day 1 and at cycle 7 day 1. Samples were obtained from an open-label, multicenter, first-in-human phase I dose-escalation trial of ivuxolimab. Adults with locally advanced or metastatic melanoma, renal cell, hepatocellular, or head and neck squamous cell carcinoma were enrolled in the trial. Before TCR sequencing, CD4+ T cells and CD8+ T cells from peripheral blood were sorted into separate populations. From a lookup of the germline V gene, CDR1 and CDR2 are MNHNS and SASEGT. A distance of 16 bases separates the germline ends of V and J, which lose 6 bases and 7 bases respectively. The CDR3 covers 14 residues, taking in both the cysteine and the phenylalanine. The entry retains the CDR3 DNA only, 42 bases that are in frame from base 1.

For sequencing of the TCRbeta CDR3 region, genomic DNA was extracted from the sorted cells. TCRbeta CDR3 regions were sequenced using the immunoSEQ Assay. The table was pulled from immuneACCESS by TCRdb, which kept in-frame rearrangements only. Such tables lose some clones; where checked, under half of the loss comes from unresolved V genes, and the rest has no known cause. Across this sample there are 86,000 or so clones, with almost 95% seen only once. Roughly 2.8% of the sample goes to the ten largest clones. The chain uses TRBV6-1 and TRBJ2-1; TRBD1 is perhaps the D gene, given 5 matching bases. The sample consisted of CD4+ or CD8+ T cells sorted from blood, taken in a trial of the OX40 agonist ivuxolimab. The TCR comes from an adult with an advanced solid tumor such as melanoma, head and neck, liver or kidney cancer. The DNA sequence reads TGTGCCAGCAGGGACCGCCTGACAGAAAATGAGCAGTTCTTC. This codes for CASRDRLTENEQFF.